The 9 T cell receptor beta chains below all came from one sample that was sequenced in a study of blood T cells in healthy people across ages. Sample-barcoded 5' priming and a J-beta primer mix drove a second PCR of roughly 7 to 11 cycles. Each CDR3 protein gets one entry after TCRdb re-called the 5' RACE reads with MiXCR. The sample holds about 680,000 distinct CDR3 sequences, more than 40% seen once. Sequencing was carried out using blood. Receptors originate from a woman between 55 and 75 years old in good health.

This clonotype showed up many times. V usage is TRBV20-1 and J usage is TRBJ2-1, with 10 nucleotides matching TRBD2. Germline assignment: CDR1 DFQATT and CDR2 SNEGSKA (reference sequence). This CDR3 is built from 14 residues. With V trimmed by 8 bases and J by 5 bases, 9 bases remained unmatched. CDR3 in amino acids: CSSQEREGHNEQFF. In DNA form, the CDR3 reads TGCAGTAGCCAAGAGCGGGAGGGACACAATGAGCAGTTCTTC.

The chain links TRBV21-1 to TRBJ2-3; no check of the table's D call, TRBD2, against the DNA was made. TRBV21-1 is a known pseudogene. The CDR3 length is 16 residues. CDR3 nucleotide sequence: TGTGCCAGCAGCAAAGGGAAGCGGGAGGGCCCTGATACGCAGTATTTT. It translates to CASSKGKREGPDTQYF.

The rearrangement joins TRBV5-1 to TRBJ2-5; possibly TRBD2 for D (6 bases). Trimming took 4 bases from V and 2 from J, leaving 18 bases between them. This CDR3 is built from 16 residues. Germline-derived CDR1 and CDR2 are SGHRS and YFSETQ. The CDR3 sequence: CASSPGVQIGQETQYF. CDR3 sequence (DNA): TGCGCCAGCAGCCCGGGGGTTCAGATAGGGCAAGAGACCCAGTACTTC.

The gene calls are TRBV7-2 and TRBJ2-5, with 14 bases matching TRBD2. There are 17 residues in the CDR3. Germline CDR1 and CDR2: SGHTA and FQGNSA. Unmatched junction bases numbered 11, after V lost 6 bases and J lost 5 bases. CDR3 protein: CASSRVGTSGSAETQYF. Written as DNA, the CDR3 is TGTGCCAGCAGTCGGGTAGGGACTAGCGGGAGTGCGGAGACCCAGTACTTC.

The V call is TRBV29-1, the J call TRBJ1-2; D possibly corresponds to TRBD1 (5 bases). The germline V gene has CDR1 SQVTM and CDR2 ANQGSEA. V was clipped by 6 bases and J by 5 bases, with 13 bases between them. The CDR3 runs 12 residues. Here the CDR3 reads CSVVDSSYGYTF. CDR3 nucleotide sequence: TGCAGCGTCGTCGACAGCTCTTATGGCTACACCTTC. Full variable domain (missing parts from reference TRBV29-1 and TRBJ1-2): SAVISQKPSRDICQRGTSLTIQCQVDSQVTMMFWYRQQPGQSLTLIATANQGSEATYESGFVIDKFPISRPNLTFSTLTVSNMSPEDSSIYLCSVVDSSYGYTFGSGTRLTVV.

The V gene is TRBV7-2, the J gene TRBJ2-7, with D hard to call. CDR3 size: 13 residues. Germline V CDR1 and CDR2: SGHTA, FQGNSA. V was clipped by 2 bases and J by 5 bases, with 10 bases between them. The CDR3 loop reads CASSLSYGDEQYF. In DNA form, the CDR3 reads TGTGCCAGCAGCTTATCCTATGGGGACGAGCAGTACTTC.

This clonotype has a handful of counts. V usage is TRBV5-1 and J usage is TRBJ2-2; D unresolved. The germline V gene encodes CDR1 SGHRS and CDR2 YFSETQ. V was clipped by 3 bases and J by 2 bases, with 8 bases between them. CDR3 length: 14 amino acids. CDR3 protein: CASSSIDNTGELFF. In nucleotides, the CDR3 is TGCGCCAGCAGCTCAATCGACAACACCGGGGAGCTGTTTTTT.

The chain has TRBV5-6 and TRBJ2-7, with D possibly matching TRBD1 (6 bases). With 4 bases removed from V and 7 bases from J, the gap between germline ends came to 12 bases. CDR1 and CDR2 from the germline V gene are SGHDT and YYEEEE. The CDR3 runs 12 residues. This CDR3 is CASSRDTVEQYF. CDR3 sequence (DNA): TGTGCCAGCAGCCGGGACACAGTGGAGCAGTACTTC.

V gene TRBV7-3 combines with J gene TRBJ1-1; possible D gene TRBD1, 5 bases. Germline values: CDR1 SGHTA, CDR2 FQGTGA. CDR3 length: 14 amino acids. With 6 bases removed from V and 3 bases from J, the gap between germline ends came to 14 bases. Here the CDR3 DNA reads TGTGCCAGCAGTCTCGACAGATATGACACTGAAGCTTTCTTT. This codes for CASSLDRYDTEAFF.